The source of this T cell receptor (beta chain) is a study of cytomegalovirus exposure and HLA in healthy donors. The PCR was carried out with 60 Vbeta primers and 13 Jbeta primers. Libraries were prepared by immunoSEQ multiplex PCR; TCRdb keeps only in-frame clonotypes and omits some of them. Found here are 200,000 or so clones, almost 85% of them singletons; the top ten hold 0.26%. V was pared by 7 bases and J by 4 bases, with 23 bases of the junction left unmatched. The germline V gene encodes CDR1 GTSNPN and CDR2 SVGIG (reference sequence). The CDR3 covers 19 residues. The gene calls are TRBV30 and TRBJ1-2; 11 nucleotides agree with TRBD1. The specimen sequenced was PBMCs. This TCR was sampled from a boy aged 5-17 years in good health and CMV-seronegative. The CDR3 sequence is CASTQTRMSGQGASYGYTF. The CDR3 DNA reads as TGTGCCTCCACACAAACTCGAATGTCCGGACAGGGGGCAAGCTATGGCTACACCTTC.